This T cell receptor beta chain is from a study of blood T cells in healthy people across ages. V shed 4 bases and J shed 3 bases, with 18 bases lying between them. Germline CDR1 reads LGHDT; CDR2 reads YNNKEL (reference sequence). This CDR3 has 16 amino acids. Details on this clonotype: Its antigen is currently unknown.

Then a second PCR, running about 6 to 12 cycles, was carried out with a sample-barcoded 5' primer and a J-beta primer mix. TCRdb re-called the 5' RACE reads through MiXCR, storing one row per CDR3 protein. The table includes around 870,000 distinct CDR3 sequences, more than 25% detected once. Study-wide results and caveats: Roughly linear declines in TCR beta diversity per million T cells occurred with age.

The source is a woman of 80 years or more in good health. The chain recombines TRBV3-1 with TRBJ1-1, with D uncertain. Sequencing used blood. The CDR3 region is CASSPPFLVGHTEAFF. In nucleotides, the CDR3 is TGTGCCAGCAGCCCTCCCTTTTTGGTCGGGCACACTGAAGCTTTCTTT.